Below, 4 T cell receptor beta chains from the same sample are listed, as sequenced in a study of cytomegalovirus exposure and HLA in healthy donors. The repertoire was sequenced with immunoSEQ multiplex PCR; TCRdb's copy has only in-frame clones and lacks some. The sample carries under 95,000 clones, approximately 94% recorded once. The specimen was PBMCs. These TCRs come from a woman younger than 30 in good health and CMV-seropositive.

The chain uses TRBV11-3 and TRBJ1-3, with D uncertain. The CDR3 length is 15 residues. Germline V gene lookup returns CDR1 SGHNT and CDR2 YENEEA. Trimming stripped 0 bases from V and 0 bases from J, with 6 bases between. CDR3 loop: CASSLEGLSGNTIYF. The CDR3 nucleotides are TGTGCCAGCAGCTTAGAGGGCCTCTCTGGAAACACCATATATTTT.

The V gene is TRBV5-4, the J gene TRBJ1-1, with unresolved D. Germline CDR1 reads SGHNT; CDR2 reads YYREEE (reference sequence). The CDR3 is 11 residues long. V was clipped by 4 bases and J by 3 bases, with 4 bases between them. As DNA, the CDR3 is TGTGCCAGCAGCCCAGACACTGAAGCTTTCTTT. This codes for CASSPDTEAFF.

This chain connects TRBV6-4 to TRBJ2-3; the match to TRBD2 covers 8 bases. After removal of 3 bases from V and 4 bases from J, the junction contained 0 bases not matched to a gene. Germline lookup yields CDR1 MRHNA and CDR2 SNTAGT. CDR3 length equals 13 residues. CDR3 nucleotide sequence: TGTGCCAGCAGTGAGCGGGAGGCAGATACGCAGTATTTT. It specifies CASSEREADTQYF.

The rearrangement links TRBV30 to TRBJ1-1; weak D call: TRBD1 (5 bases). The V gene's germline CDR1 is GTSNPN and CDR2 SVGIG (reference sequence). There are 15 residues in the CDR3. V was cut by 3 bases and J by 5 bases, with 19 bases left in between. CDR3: CAWRYQGAGSTEAFF. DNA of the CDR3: TGTGCCTGGAGATACCAGGGTGCGGGATCAACTGAAGCTTTCTTT.